Listed below are T cell receptor beta chains from one sample, sequenced in a study of T cells in Graves' hyperthyroidism and ophthalmopathy. MiXCR, run by TCRdb on the multiplex PCR reads, gives a single entry per CDR3 protein. Of hundreds of thousands of distinct CDR3 sequences in the sample, approximately 15% were seen once. The sample taken for sequencing was blood. These TCRs come from a young woman with Graves' hyperthyroidism. CDR3s include the opening cysteine and the closing phenylalanine or tryptophan. The order of the fields is J gene, V gene, D gene, clone size, CDR3 DNA, CDR3 protein. The D gene is left open where the match is weak. Clone size is not always given. Where it is, it says once, few, many or a class for expanded clones.

>TRBJ2-7|TRBV28|-|many
TGTGCCAGCAACGTCCGCCCAGGGTCCTACGAGCAGTACTTC
CASNVRPGSYEQYF
>TRBJ1-4|TRBV6-1|-|few
TGTGCCAGCAGTTCCACCCTCGATGAAAAACTGTTTTTT
CASSSTLDEKLFF
>TRBJ1-2|TRBV24-1|TRBD1|-
TGTGCCACCAGTGACTGGGACAGGGGGCTGGGTGGCTACACCTTC
CATSDWDRGLGGYTF
>TRBJ2-7|TRBV3-1|-|-
TGTGCCAGCAGCCAAGCTCTCTCATTTCGATTCCACGAGCAGTACTTC
CASSQALSFRFHEQYF
>TRBJ1-5|TRBV6-5|TRBD1|many
TGTGCCAGCAGGGCGACAGGGCCCATAAGCAATCAGCCCCAGCATTTT
CASRATGPISNQPQHF
>TRBJ2-1|TRBV9|TRBD2|-
TGTGCCAGCAGCCTCCGAACCGGGACTAGCGGGCCGGTAAGGTACAATGAGCAGTTCTTC
CASSLRTGTSGPVRYNEQFF
>TRBJ1-2|TRBV5-8|-|few
TGTGCCAGCAGCTTGGTCTGGGATCGTGGCTACACCTTC
CASSLVWDRGYTF
>TRBJ1-2|TRBV20-1|-|many
TGCAGTGCTAGAGGACGGGACACGGATTCTAACTATGGCTACACCTTC
CSARGRDTDSNYGYTF
>TRBJ1-4|TRBV10-3|-|many
TGTGCCACTGGGTGGACTAATGAAAAACTGTTTTTT
CATGWTNEKLFF
>TRBJ2-3|TRBV7-9|-|many
TGTGCCAGCGAATCCGGAGATACGCAGTATTTT
CASESGDTQYF
>TRBJ1-1|TRBV6-1|TRBD1|many
TGTGCCGGCTCACGGACAGGGGGCCCTGAAGCTTTCTTT
CAGSRTGGPEAFF
>TRBJ1-1|TRBV10-3|TRBD1|many
TGTGCCATCAGTACCGACAGGGGAAAAATTGCTGAAGCTTTCTTT
CAISTDRGKIAEAFF
>TRBJ2-7|TRBV20-1|-|many
TGCAGTGCTAGCGCCTGGGACCGATCCTACGAGCAGTACTTC
CSASAWDRSYEQYF
>TRBJ1-3|TRBV28|TRBD1|-
TGTGCCAGCAGCGAGGAAGACAGGGGCCCTGGAAACACCATATATTTT
CASSEEDRGPGNTIYF
>TRBJ2-7|TRBV11-2|-|many
TGTGCCAGCAGCGACAGATCGGGAGCAGCCCCCTACGAGCAGTACTTC
CASSDRSGAAPYEQYF
>TRBJ2-5|TRBV7-9|TRBD1|many
TGTGCCAGCAGCTTAGGAGGACAGGCTATACAAGAGACCCAGTACTTC
CASSLGGQAIQETQYF
>TRBJ2-2|TRBV7-8|-|-
TGTGCCAGCAAGGGTCTTAGGGGCCCCACCGGGGAGCTGTTTTTT
CASKGLRGPTGELFF
>TRBJ2-7|TRBV15|-|many
TGTGCCACCAGCGAGCGGACAGCCTACTCCTACGAGCAGTACTTC
CATSERTAYSYEQYF
>TRBJ2-1|TRBV6-5|-|many
TGTGCCAGCAGTTACTCGATTCAGGGGAGGAGCAATGAGCAGTTCTTC
CASSYSIQGRSNEQFF
>TRBJ1-4|TRBV5-1|TRBD1|-
TGCGCCAGCAGGAGCGGGACAGGGCTTCAGGTTAATGAAAAACTGTTTTTT
CASRSGTGLQVNEKLFF
>TRBJ2-1|TRBV20-1|TRBD2|many
TGCAGTGCTATGGGACTAGCGGGAGAGGGTGAGCAGTTCTTC
CSAMGLAGEGEQFF
>TRBJ1-2|TRBV5-5|-|many
TGTGCCAGCAGCTCCAACTATGGCTACACCTTC
CASSSNYGYTF
>TRBJ2-7|TRBV7-8|-|many
TGTGCCAGCAGCTTAGCTGGCTCCAAGGGTGAGCAGTACTTC
CASSLAGSKGEQYF
>TRBJ1-1|TRBV7-2|TRBD1|many
TGTGCCAGCAGCAACAGGGGGAACACTGAAGCTTTCTTT
CASSNRGNTEAFF
>TRBJ1-2|TRBV5-8|-|many
TGTGCCAGCTTCCGCAGCAAATACTATGGCTACACCTTC
CASFRSKYYGYTF
>TRBJ2-1|TRBV3-1|-|few
TGTGCCAGCAGCCAAAGGAGCGGATATCCCTACAATGAGCAGTTCTTC
CASSQRSGYPYNEQFF
>TRBJ2-3|TRBV11-2|-|many
TGTGCCAGCAGCTTAGCAGGGACCTTCGGGGATACGCAGTATTTT
CASSLAGTFGDTQYF
>TRBJ1-5|TRBV19|-|few
TGTGCCAGTAGTATAGTAGGAGTTTCTCAGCCCCAGCATTTT
CASSIVGVSQPQHF
>TRBJ2-7|TRBV10-3|-|few
TGTGCCATCAGTGAGGGGGGCTTATACGAGCAGTACTTC
CAISEGGLYEQYF
>TRBJ1-1|TRBV29-1|-|few
TGCAGCGTTGGTGGACCGTTTGAAGCTTTCTTT
CSVGGPFEAFF
>TRBJ1-5|TRBV24-1|-|-
TGTGCCACCGGGGGACCGGACAATCAGCCCCAGCATTTT
CATGGPDNQPQHF
>TRBJ2-2|TRBV20-1|TRBD2|-
TGCAGTGCTAGGCTTAGACCGGGACTAGCGGGTCACACCGGGGAGCTGTTTTTT
CSARLRPGLAGHTGELFF
>TRBJ2-7|TRBV4-2|TRBD2|-
TGTGCCAGCAGCCAAGGGGTAGGGCGGGGGACCTACGAGCAGTACTTC
CASSQGVGRGTYEQYF
>TRBJ1-4|TRBV28|-|-
TGTGCCAGCAGTTTTCTTGGGGGGCCCGATGAAAAACTGTTTTTT
CASSFLGGPDEKLFF
>TRBJ2-4|TRBV7-2|TRBD2|-
TGTGCCAGCAGCTTTACTAGCGGGGGGGAAAACATTCAGTACTTC
CASSFTSGGENIQYF
>TRBJ1-4|TRBV7-9|-|-
TGTGCTAGCAGCTCGAGATCCCGTAAGGAGGGAAAACTGTTTTTT
CASSSRSRKEGKLFF
>TRBJ1-1|TRBV3-1|-|-
TGTGCCAGCAGCCAAACATCTGACACTGAAGCTTTCTTT
CASSQTSDTEAFF
>TRBJ1-2|TRBV5-8|-|few
TGTGCCAGCAGCTTGAGCGGGGTCCGCGGTGGCTACACCTTC
CASSLSGVRGGYTF
>TRBJ2-2|TRBV19|TRBD2|once
TGTGCCAGTTCTAAGCGGGAGTGGAACACCGGGGAGCTGTTTTTT
CASSKREWNTGELFF
>TRBJ2-2|TRBV28|TRBD1|-
TGTGCCAGCCGGACAGGGGGCCCCGGGGAGCTGTTTTTT
CASRTGGPGELFF
>TRBJ1-5|TRBV19|-|many
TGTGCCAGTAACCCCGCGGGGGACAGCAATCAGCCCCAGCATTTT
CASNPAGDSNQPQHF
>TRBJ2-7|TRBV27|-|few
TGTGCCAGCAGTTTACTTCCGACAGGCCCGTACGAGCAGTACTTC
CASSLLPTGPYEQYF
>TRBJ2-1|TRBV20-1|TRBD2|many
TGCAGTGCTGAGGCCCAAAGTAGCGGGGGGGTCCCAACAGATGAGCAGTTCTTC
CSAEAQSSGGVPTDEQFF